This T cell receptor (beta chain) was captured in a study of shared clonotypes between healthy human individuals (dated by TCRdb to 2020 to 2021). Describing the broader study: A couple of women and a few men aged 18 to 49 years were included in the cohort. Each donor's leukapheresis produced roughly between roughly 0.85 and 9.5 billion PBMCs. The study deeply sequenced blood TCR repertoires of five healthy adults to estimate repertoire size and the extent of clonotype sharing between individuals. Libraries were prepared and TCR repertoires were sequenced by different laboratories using diverse techniques, in order to increase sequencing depth and limit assay-specific biases. For each donor, three plates each were used for CD4 naive and CD4 memory, two plates were used for CD8 naive, and one plate was used for CD8 memory.

The donors were healthy, HIV-negative adults who had no recently reported acute infections or vaccinations. Every donor was a Caucasian adult residing in Nashville, Tennessee, USA. CD8 memory samples were composed of magnetically selected CD45RO+ cells combined with CCR7-negative CD45RA+ effector memory (TemRA) cells. Blood was collected by leukapheresis, and PBMCs were isolated by Ficoll-Histopaque density gradient centrifugation and then cryopreserved in liquid nitrogen vapor phase. Analytical flow cytometry was used to check the purity and quantity of every magnetically sorted T cell population. Genomic DNA was isolated from each sorted fraction and quantified by UV absorbance on a Nanodrop 2000c. Compared with germline, V lacks 5 bases and J lacks 9 bases; bases without a gene match: 12. The CDR3 spans 16 residues, from the cysteine through the phenylalanine. Left in the record is the CDR3 DNA by itself, 48 bases read in frame from the first base. CDR1 and CDR2 were assigned from the germline V gene as SGHAT and FQNNGV.

As to this clone: It lacks a known antigen. Within one base of it there is no much larger clone, and no base qualities were kept.

Using the deep immunoSEQ assay, TCR CDR3 regions were amplified from genomic DNA by multiplex PCR. For each cell subset, the extracted genomic DNA was distributed evenly across all wells of several immunoSEQ 96-well plates, and each plate served as one replicate. Each replicate PCR for sorted subsets received approximately 200 ng genomic DNA, equal to tens of thousands of T cell genomes. The purified libraries were quantified using a Qubit 3.0 fluorometer, sized with a Bioanalyzer 2100, and then quantified again using the KAPA Library Quantification kit. Every immunoSEQ 96-well plate was sequenced on a dedicated single-read 150-cycle Illumina NextSeq 550 flow cell. The original pipeline was this. The immunoSEQ output contained only junctional sequences without quality scores, so filtering could not match that applied to full-length reads. To assign V/J genes and CDR3, sequences were annotated against IMGT germline references using PyIR, a Python wrapper for IgBLAST v1.9. Reads with weak V/J assignments (E-value above 1e-6), missing CDR3, stop codons, out-of-frame junctions, or ambiguous translated residues were removed. A V3J clonotype was defined by an identical inferred V gene, J gene, and CDR3 amino acid sequence. Percentage overlap between repertoires was computed as shared unique clonotypes divided by the size of the smaller repertoire. Repertoire richness was assessed with RTK rarefaction, the Chao1 estimator, and Recon v2.1 estimates of unobserved clonotypes. OLGA was used to compute generation probabilities for all TCRbeta clonotypes that the gDNA method yielded from several donors. TCRdb retrieved this table from immuneACCESS and kept in-frame rearrangements only. Not all clones are present; in checked studies, unresolved V genes account for under half, and no reason is known for the remainder. From that table come the V and J calls and clone size; the DNA was used to work out D and trimming. Across this sample there are approximately 350,000 clones, with around 96% seen only once. Of the sample, about 0.32% is held by the ten largest clones.

General conclusions and limits of the study: Incomplete sequencing was indicated by rarefaction of sorted-subset datasets, despite the large sequencing depth. Naive subsets generally had larger estimated clonotype richness than memory subsets did. Sharing across a handful of donors was observed for approximately 5% of naive CD4, around 3.5% of naive CD8, over 2% of memory CD4, and roughly 0.43% of memory CD8 clonotypes. Sampling was restricted to blood, and TCR repertoires in tissue are likely to differ from TCR repertoires in blood. The genetic and exposure-history diversity represented was limited by the small number of donors. Pairwise subsampling led to the expectation that sequencing depth would affect the degree of clonotype sharing among donors. Compared with non-shared clonotypes, the clonotypes found in all four sorted-subset donors had higher generation probabilities.

This TCR was recovered from a man aged 25 to 40 in good health. The material sequenced was memory CD8+ T cells sorted from blood. The cell subset or site label corresponds to: CD45RO+ cells pooled with CCR7-negative TemRA cells. The sequence is built from TRBV11-2 and TRBJ2-1, and TRBD2 matches 11 of the central bases. Here is the DNA: TGTGCCAGCAGCATAAGTAGCGGGAGGGTGGATAGTGAGCAGTTCTTC. This translates into CASSISSGRVDSEQFF.